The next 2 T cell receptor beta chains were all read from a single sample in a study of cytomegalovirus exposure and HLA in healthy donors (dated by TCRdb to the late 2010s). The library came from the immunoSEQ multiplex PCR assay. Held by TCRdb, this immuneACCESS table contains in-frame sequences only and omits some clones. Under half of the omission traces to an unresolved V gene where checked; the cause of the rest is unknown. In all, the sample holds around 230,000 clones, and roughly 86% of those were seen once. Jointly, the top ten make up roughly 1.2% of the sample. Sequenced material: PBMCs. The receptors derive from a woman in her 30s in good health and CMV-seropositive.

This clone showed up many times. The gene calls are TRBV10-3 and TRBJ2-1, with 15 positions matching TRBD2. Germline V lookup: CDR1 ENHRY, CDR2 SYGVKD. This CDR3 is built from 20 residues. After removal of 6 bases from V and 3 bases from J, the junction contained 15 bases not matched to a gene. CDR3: CAIRPAPGTSGRSVYNEQFF. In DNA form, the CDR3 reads TGTGCCATCAGGCCCGCGCCCGGGACTAGCGGGAGGAGCGTCTACAATGAGCAGTTCTTC.

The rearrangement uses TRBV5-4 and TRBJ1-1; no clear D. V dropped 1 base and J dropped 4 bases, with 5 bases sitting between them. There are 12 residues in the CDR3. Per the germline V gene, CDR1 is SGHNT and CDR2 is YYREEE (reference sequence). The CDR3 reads CASSLHFTEAFF. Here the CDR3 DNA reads TGTGCCAGCAGCTTGCATTTCACTGAAGCTTTCTTT. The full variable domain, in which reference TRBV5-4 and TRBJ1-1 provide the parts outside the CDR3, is ETGVTQSPTHLIKTRGQQVTLRCSSQSGHNTVSWYQQALGQGPQFIFQYYREEENGRGNFPPRFSGLQFPNYSSELNVNALELDDSALYLCASSLHFTEAFFGQGTRLTVV.